This T cell receptor beta chain derives from a study of cytomegalovirus exposure and HLA in healthy donors. In the study overall: Early release data held about 85 million unique TCRs from HLA-typed donors. The study, taken as a whole, reports: The authors enumerated 150 to 200 TCR beta chains as linked to cytomegalovirus. The majority of TCR sequences were rare, yet some public TCRs appeared in many donors. According to an earlier analysis, most TCR beta V segments yielded productive rearrangements about 90% or about 30% of the time.

A remark on this clone: Its antigen is unidentified.

60 Vbeta and 13 Jbeta primers were used in PCR. TCRdb's copy holds only in-frame clones and misses some; the assay was immunoSEQ multiplex PCR. The table lists over 200,000 clones, roughly 90% of them singletons. Sequenced: PBMCs. This clonotype was obtained from a woman under 30 in good health and CMV-seronegative.

CDR3 region: CASSQGFSGGATTYEQYF. The CDR3 DNA reads TGTGCCAGCTCCCAAGGGTTTTCGGGGGGGGCCACGACCTACGAGCAGTACTTC. This chain connects TRBV18 to TRBJ2-7; 8 positions agree with TRBD2. Germline V gene data show CDR1 as KGHSH and CDR2 as LQKENI. V gave up 6 bases and J gave up 2 bases; unmatched junction bases: 18. The CDR3 is 18 residues long.